One sample yielded the 18 T cell receptor beta chains listed below, sequenced in a study of blood T cell repertoires in COVID-19. Here immunoSEQ multiplex PCR was the method, and the copy in TCRdb shows in-frame clones only, minus some. This table has 95,000 to 120,000 clones, about 87% appearing once. The sequenced sample was peripheral blood. The receptors derive from a woman in her 50s with acute or convalescent COVID-19.

The chain couples TRBV13 to TRBJ1-2; D might be TRBD1 (6 bases). V was pared by 5 bases and J by 0 bases, with 13 bases between. CDR1 is PRHDT, CDR2 FYEKMQ, per germline (reference sequence). CDR3 size: 15 residues. The CDR3 region has the DNA TGTGCCAGCAGCCTCTGGACAGACGCTAACTATGGCTACACCTTC. This translates into CASSLWTDANYGYTF.

The chain combines TRBV18 with TRBJ1-3, with D possibly matching TRBD1 (5 bases). Germline V gives CDR1 KGHSH, CDR2 LQKENI. This CDR3 is built from 19 residues. Trimming stripped 2 bases from V and 2 bases from J, with 22 bases between. CDR3 in DNA: TGTGCCAGCTCACCAATGACGCTCTTCGCAGGGTATACTGGAAACACCATATATTTT. Amino acid sequence: CASSPMTLFAGYTGNTIYF.

In this sample, this clone turned up once. The chain employs TRBV29-1 and TRBJ1-2, with TRBD1 as a possible D gene (6 bases). The CDR3 is made up of 14 amino acids. V was trimmed by 4 bases and J by 2 bases, leaving 14 bases between them. Germline V lookup: CDR1 SQVTM, CDR2 ANQGSEA. The DNA for the CDR3 is TGCAGCGTTGCCGACAGGCAGTCGAACTATGGCTACACCTTC. This encodes CSVADRQSNYGYTF.

This rearrangement joins TRBV5-4 to TRBJ2-7; D is perhaps TRBD2 (6 bases). Germline V CDR1 and CDR2: SGHNT, YYREEE (reference sequence). Trimming took 0 bases from V and 2 from J, leaving 12 bases between them. This CDR3 region has 15 residues. The DNA of the CDR3 is TGTGCCAGCAGCTTGGGGGAGGACGGAACCTACGAGCAGTACTTC. Protein product: CASSLGEDGTYEQYF. Full variable domain (remainder filled in from reference TRBV5-4 and TRBJ2-7): ETGVTQSPTHLIKTRGQQVTLRCSSQSGHNTVSWYQQALGQGPQFIFQYYREEENGRGNFPPRFSGLQFPNYSSELNVNALELDDSALYLCASSLGEDGTYEQYFGPGTRLTVT.

The V call is TRBV3-1 (or the pseudogene TRBV3-2), the J call TRBJ1-1; D is unresolved. Per germline, CDR1 LGHDT and CDR2 YNNKEL (reference sequence). CDR3 length equals 14 residues. Trimming pared 7 bases from V and 1 base from J, leaving 13 bases between. CDR3 residues: CASIPGNSNTEAFF. The DNA of the CDR3 is TGTGCCAGCATCCCCGGGAACTCGAACACTGAAGCTTTCTTT.

V gene TRBV19 combines with J gene TRBJ1-4; D possibly corresponds to TRBD1 (6 bases). CDR1 LNHDA and CDR2 SQIVND come from the germline V gene (reference sequence). The CDR3 covers 15 residues. The V end lost 6 bases, the J end lost 6 bases, and 17 bases lay between the germline ends. The DNA for the CDR3 is TGTGCCAGTAGGAAAGACAGGCAGGGGTATGAAAAACTGTTTTTT. Residues: CASRKDRQGYEKLFF.

The V gene is TRBV12-3 or TRBV12-4, the J gene TRBJ1-5, with D unclear. V was clipped by 3 bases and J by 16 bases, with 16 bases between them. The CDR3 has 12 residues. CDR3 nucleotide sequence: TGTGCCAGCAGTTTTCGGATTCTAGATAAACATTTT. It yields the protein CASSFRILDKHF.

V usage is TRBV24-1 and J usage is TRBJ2-3, with D possibly matching TRBD1 (5 bases). Trimming removed 4 bases at V and 0 bases at J, with 16 bases between. Germline loops: CDR1 KGHDR, CDR2 SFDVKD. This CDR3 spans 17 amino acids. The CDR3 DNA is TGTGCCACCAGTGACCTAAAAGGGGCAACCAGCACAGATACGCAGTATTTT. This sequence encodes CATSDLKGATSTDTQYF.

The chain links TRBV4-1 to TRBJ2-7, with 7 bases lining up with TRBD1. Germline CDR1 reads MGHRA; CDR2 reads YSYEKL. After removal of 5 bases from V and 0 bases from J, the junction contained 4 bases not matched to a gene. The CDR3 consists of 14 residues. This chain's CDR3 is CASSGTGVSYEQYF. As DNA, the CDR3 is TGCGCCAGCAGCGGTACAGGGGTCTCCTACGAGCAGTACTTC.

The J gene is TRBJ2-5, the V gene TRBV25-1, with D maybe TRBD2 (6 bases). The CDR3 consists of 16 residues. V was cut by 0 bases and J by 2 bases, with 13 bases left in between. Germline loops: CDR1 MGHDK, CDR2 SYGVNS. This CDR3 is CASSEYWGVVQETQYF. The CDR3 region has the DNA TGTGCCAGCAGTGAATATTGGGGGGTGGTACAAGAGACCCAGTACTTC.

The chain has TRBV5-8 and TRBJ1-5; weak D call: TRBD1 (6 bases). The germline V gene has CDR1 SGHTS and CDR2 YDEGEE. Trimming stripped 2 bases from V and 4 bases from J, with 19 bases between. This CDR3 contains 17 residues. The CDR3 DNA reads as TGTGCCAGCAGCTTTGTGGGGGGGCTGGGACTGAATCAGCCCCAGCATTTT. This encodes CASSFVGGLGLNQPQHF.

The chain employs TRBV28 and TRBJ2-7; TRBD1 agrees at 7 bases. The germline V gene has CDR1 MDHEN and CDR2 SYDVKM. CDR3 size: 12 residues. With V trimmed by 6 bases and J by 4 bases, 3 bases remained unmatched. CDR3 sequence (DNA): TGTGCCAGCAGACAGGGGAGTTACGAGCAGTACTTC. Translated, it gives CASRQGSYEQYF.

V and J are TRBV11-1 and TRBJ2-3, with TRBD1 matching 8 bases. The CDR3 loop spans 15 amino acids. CDR1 SGHAT and CDR2 FQDESV come from the germline V gene (reference sequence). V gave up 2 bases and J gave up 0 bases; unmatched junction bases: 1. The CDR3 nucleotides read TGTGCCAGCAGCTTAAGGGACAGGAGCACAGATACGCAGTATTTT. Translation gives CASSLRDRSTDTQYF.

This rearrangement joins TRBV5-6 to TRBJ2-1; TRBD1 might be the D (5 bases). The CDR3 is 15 residues long. Between the trimmed V and J ends, which lost 6 bases and 1 base, there was a span of 14 bases. The germline V gene has CDR1 SGHDT and CDR2 YYEEEE. CDR3 sequence: CASNSLTDSYNEQFF. The CDR3 nucleotides are TGTGCCAGCAACTCCTTGACAGATTCCTACAATGAGCAGTTCTTC.

The V and J genes are TRBV11-2 and TRBJ2-5; D may be TRBD1 (6 bases). The germline CDR1 and CDR2 sequences are SGHAT and FQNNGV. V was clipped by 7 bases and J by 5 bases, with 11 bases between them. CDR3 size: 12 residues. CDR3 in amino acids: CASNRGSETQYF. CDR3 DNA sequence: TGTGCCAGCAATAGGGGGTCCGAGACCCAGTACTTC. The variable domain in full, with the rest retrieved from reference TRBV11-2 and TRBJ2-5, is EAGVAQSPRYKIIEKRQSVAFWCNPISGHATLYWYQQILGQGPKLLIQFQNNGVVDDSQLPKDRFSAERLKGVDSTLKIQPAKLEDSAVYLCASNRGSETQYFGPGTRLLVL.

The V gene is TRBV7-2, the J gene TRBJ1-5, with D possibly matching TRBD1 (5 bases). The CDR3 sequence is 13 residues long. Germline lookup yields CDR1 SGHTA and CDR2 FQGNSA. V was pared by 1 base and J by 7 bases, with 8 bases between. The CDR3 coding sequence is TGTGCCAGCAGCTTAGGGTGGGGCCAGCCCCAGCATTTT. This codes for CASSLGWGQPQHF.

The chain employs TRBV14 and TRBJ2-2; D might be TRBD1 (6 bases). Germline values: CDR1 SGHDN, CDR2 FVKESK. V lost 0 bases to trimming and J lost 7 bases, with 9 bases between them. The CDR3 loop spans 14 amino acids. CDR3: CASSQDRGFGELFF. The CDR3 DNA follows: TGTGCCAGCAGCCAAGATAGGGGGTTCGGGGAGCTGTTTTTT.

The chain is built from TRBV24-1 and TRBJ2-1, with D perhaps matching TRBD1 (6 bases). Trimming left V 2 bases short and J 2 bases short, with 6 bases between. The CDR3 runs 14 residues. CDR1 and CDR2 (germline): KGHDR, SFDVKD. This CDR3 is CATSDWDTYNEQFF. The CDR3 coding sequence is TGTGCCACCAGTGATTGGGACACCTACAATGAGCAGTTCTTC.